This T cell receptor beta chain came from a study of naive and memory T cell subsets. Study results and caveats: Clonotypes here are unpaired alpha or beta chain sequences.

Details on this clonotype: Its antigen is not identified.

The beta constant-region primer was an equimolar mix of two oligonucleotides covering TRBC1 and TRBC2. Nested alpha and beta constant-region primers with the SP2 primer drove four PCR rounds on ligated cDNA. TCRdb analysed the UMI-ligation and nested PCR reads with MiXCR anew, one entry per CDR3 protein. Of tens of thousands of distinct CDR3 sequences in the sample, 8% to 9.5% were seen once. This CDR3 spans 14 amino acids. From germline, CDR1 is SNHLY and CDR2 FYNNEI. V was shortened by 7 bases and J by 0 bases, with 12 bases between the two germline ends. The chain links TRBV2 to TRBJ1-1, with D uncertain. This clonotype was obtained from a human donor in good health. The sample comprised naive CD8+ T cells from blood. The CDR3 DNA is TGTGCCAGCACCTGGGAGGAGATGAACACTGAAGCTTTCTTT. Translating gives CASTWEEMNTEAFF.